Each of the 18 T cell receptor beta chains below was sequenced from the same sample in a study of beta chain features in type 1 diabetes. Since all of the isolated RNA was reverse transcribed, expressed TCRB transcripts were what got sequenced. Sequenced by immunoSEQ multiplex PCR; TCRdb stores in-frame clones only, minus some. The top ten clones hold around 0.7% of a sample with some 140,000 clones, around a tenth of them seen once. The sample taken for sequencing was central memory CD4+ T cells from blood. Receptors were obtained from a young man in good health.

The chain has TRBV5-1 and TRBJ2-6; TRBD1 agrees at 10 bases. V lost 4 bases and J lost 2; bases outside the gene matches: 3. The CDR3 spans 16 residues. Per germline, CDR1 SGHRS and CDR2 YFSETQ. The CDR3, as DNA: TGCGCCAGCAGCACCGGACAGGGGGCTGGGGCCAACGTCCTGACTTTC. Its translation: CASSTGQGAGANVLTF. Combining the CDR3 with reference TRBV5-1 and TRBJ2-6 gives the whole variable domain KAGVTQTPRYLIKTRGQQVTLSCSPISGHRSVSWYQQTPGQGLQFLFEYFSETQRNKGNFPGRFSGRQFSNSRSEMNVSTLELGDSALYLCASSTGQGAGANVLTFGAGSRLTVL.

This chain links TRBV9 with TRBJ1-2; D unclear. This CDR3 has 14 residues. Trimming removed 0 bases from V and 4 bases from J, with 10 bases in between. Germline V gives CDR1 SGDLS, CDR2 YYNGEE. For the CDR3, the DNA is TGTGCCAGCAGCGTAGATCCAGAGGGCTATGGCTACACCTTC. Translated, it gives CASSVDPEGYGYTF.

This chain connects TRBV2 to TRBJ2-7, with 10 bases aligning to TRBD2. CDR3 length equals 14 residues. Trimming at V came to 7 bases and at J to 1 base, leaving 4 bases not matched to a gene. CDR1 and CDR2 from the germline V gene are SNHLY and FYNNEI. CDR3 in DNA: TGTGCCAGCACCAGTAGCGGGGGGTCCTACGAGCAGTACTTC. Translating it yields CASTSSGGSYEQYF.

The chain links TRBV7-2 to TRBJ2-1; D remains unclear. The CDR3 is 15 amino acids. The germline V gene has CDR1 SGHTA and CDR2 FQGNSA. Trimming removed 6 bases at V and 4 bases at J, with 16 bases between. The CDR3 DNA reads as TGTGCCAGCAGTGTTCTGGCGGCTAAATACAATGAGCAGTTCTTC. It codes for CASSVLAAKYNEQFF. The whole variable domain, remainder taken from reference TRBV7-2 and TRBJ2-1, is GAGVSQSPSNKVTEKGKDVELRCDPISGHTALYWYRQSLGQGLEFLIYFQGNSAPDKSGLPSDRFSAERTGGSVSTLTIQRTQQEDSAVYLCASSVLAAKYNEQFFGPGTRLTVL.

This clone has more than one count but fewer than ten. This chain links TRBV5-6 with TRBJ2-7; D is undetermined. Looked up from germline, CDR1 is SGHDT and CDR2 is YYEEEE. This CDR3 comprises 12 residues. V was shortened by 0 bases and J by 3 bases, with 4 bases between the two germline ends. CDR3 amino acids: CASSLGGYEQYF. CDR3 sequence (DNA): TGTGCCAGCAGCTTGGGAGGCTACGAGCAGTACTTC.

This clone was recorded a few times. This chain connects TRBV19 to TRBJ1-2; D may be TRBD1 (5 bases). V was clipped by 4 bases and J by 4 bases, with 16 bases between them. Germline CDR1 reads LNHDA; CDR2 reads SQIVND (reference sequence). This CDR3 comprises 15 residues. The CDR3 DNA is TGTGCCAGTAGTAGCGGGACGGGCCGCGGCTATGGCTACACCTTC. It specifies CASSSGTGRGYGYTF.

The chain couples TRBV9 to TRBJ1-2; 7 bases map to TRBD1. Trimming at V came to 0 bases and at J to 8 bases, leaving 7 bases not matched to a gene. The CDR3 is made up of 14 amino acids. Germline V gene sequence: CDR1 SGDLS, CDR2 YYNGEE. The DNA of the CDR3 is TGTGCCAGCAGCGTAGATGGGACAGCCGGCGGCTACACCTTC. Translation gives CASSVDGTAGGYTF.

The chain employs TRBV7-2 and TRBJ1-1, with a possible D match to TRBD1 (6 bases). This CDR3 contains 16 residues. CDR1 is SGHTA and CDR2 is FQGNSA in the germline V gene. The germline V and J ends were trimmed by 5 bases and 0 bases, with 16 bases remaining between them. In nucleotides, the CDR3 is TGTGCCAGCAGCAAACAGGGACGCATGATGAACACTGAAGCTTTCTTT. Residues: CASSKQGRMMNTEAFF.

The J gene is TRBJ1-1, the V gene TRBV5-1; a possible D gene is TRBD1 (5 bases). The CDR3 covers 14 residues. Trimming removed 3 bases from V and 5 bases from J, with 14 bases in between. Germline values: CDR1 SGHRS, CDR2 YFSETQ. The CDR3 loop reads CASSSWGGKTEAFF. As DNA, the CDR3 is TGCGCCAGCAGCTCGTGGGGGGGGAAGACTGAAGCTTTCTTT.

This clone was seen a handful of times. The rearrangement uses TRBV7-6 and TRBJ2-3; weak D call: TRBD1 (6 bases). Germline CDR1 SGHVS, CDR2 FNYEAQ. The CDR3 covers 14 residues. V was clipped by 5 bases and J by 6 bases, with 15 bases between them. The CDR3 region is CASSLNQGKDTQYF. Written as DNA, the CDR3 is TGTGCCAGCAGCCTTAACCAGGGGAAGGATACGCAGTATTTT.

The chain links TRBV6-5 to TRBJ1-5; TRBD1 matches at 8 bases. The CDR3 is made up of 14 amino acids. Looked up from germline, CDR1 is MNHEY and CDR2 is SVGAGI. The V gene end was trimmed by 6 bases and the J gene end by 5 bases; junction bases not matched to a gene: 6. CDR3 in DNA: TGTGCCAGCAGCTCCTACAGGGGGGATCAGCCCCAGCATTTT. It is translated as CASSSYRGDQPQHF.

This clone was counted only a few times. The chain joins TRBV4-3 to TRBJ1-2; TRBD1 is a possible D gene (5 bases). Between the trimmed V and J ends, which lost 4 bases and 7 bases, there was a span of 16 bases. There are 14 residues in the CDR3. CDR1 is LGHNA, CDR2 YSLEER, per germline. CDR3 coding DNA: TGCGCCAGCAGCCCCGGCAGGGAATTCGGTGGCTACACCTTC. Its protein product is CASSPGREFGGYTF.

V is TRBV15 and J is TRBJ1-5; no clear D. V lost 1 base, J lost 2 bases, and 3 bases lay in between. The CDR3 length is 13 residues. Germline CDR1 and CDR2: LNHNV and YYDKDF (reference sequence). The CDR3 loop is CATSRGGNQPQHF. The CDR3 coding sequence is TGTGCCACCAGCAGAGGAGGCAATCAGCCCCAGCATTTT. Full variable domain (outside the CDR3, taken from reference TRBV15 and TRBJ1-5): DAMVIQNPRYQVTQFGKPVTLSCSQTLNHNVMYWYQQKSSQAPKLLFHYYDKDFNNEADTPDNFQSRRPNTSFCFLDIRSPGLGDTAMYLCATSRGGNQPQHFGDGTRLSIL.

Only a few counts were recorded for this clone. The CDR3 nucleotides read TGTGCCAGCAGCGTAGGACAGGGGAGGACACCCCTCCACTTT. This encodes CASSVGQGRTPLHF. The gene calls are TRBV9 and TRBJ1-6; 8 bases are shared with TRBD1. The J segment lost 11 bases and the V segment lost 0 bases, leaving 4 bases of the junction unmatched. The CDR3 sequence is 14 residues long. CDR1 is SGDLS and CDR2 is YYNGEE in the germline V gene.

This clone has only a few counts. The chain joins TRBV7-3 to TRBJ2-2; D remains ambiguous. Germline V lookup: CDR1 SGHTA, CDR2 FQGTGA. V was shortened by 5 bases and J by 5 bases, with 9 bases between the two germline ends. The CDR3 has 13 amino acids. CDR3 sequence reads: CASSPRRTGELFF. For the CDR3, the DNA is TGTGCCAGCAGCCCCCGGCGGACCGGGGAGCTGTTTTTT.

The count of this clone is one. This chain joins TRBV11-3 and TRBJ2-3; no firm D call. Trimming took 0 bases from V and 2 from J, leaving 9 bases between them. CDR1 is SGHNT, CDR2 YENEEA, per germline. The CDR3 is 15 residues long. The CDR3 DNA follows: TGTGCCAGCAGCTTAGAGGGCAGAACCACAGATACGCAGTATTTT. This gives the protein CASSLEGRTTDTQYF.

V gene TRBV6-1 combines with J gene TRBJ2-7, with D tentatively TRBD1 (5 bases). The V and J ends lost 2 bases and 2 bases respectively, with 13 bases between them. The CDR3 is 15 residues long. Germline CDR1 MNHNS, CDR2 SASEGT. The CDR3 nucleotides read TGTGCCAGCAGTGAACCAGGGTGGGTTGCCTACGAGCAGTACTTC. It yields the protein CASSEPGWVAYEQYF.

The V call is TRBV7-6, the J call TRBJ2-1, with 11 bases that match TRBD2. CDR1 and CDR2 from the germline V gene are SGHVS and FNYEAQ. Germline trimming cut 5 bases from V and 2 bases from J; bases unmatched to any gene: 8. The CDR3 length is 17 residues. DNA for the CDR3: TGTGCCAGCAGCGAACCCCCTAGCGGGGGGCCCTACAATGAGCAGTTCTTC. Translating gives CASSEPPSGGPYNEQFF.